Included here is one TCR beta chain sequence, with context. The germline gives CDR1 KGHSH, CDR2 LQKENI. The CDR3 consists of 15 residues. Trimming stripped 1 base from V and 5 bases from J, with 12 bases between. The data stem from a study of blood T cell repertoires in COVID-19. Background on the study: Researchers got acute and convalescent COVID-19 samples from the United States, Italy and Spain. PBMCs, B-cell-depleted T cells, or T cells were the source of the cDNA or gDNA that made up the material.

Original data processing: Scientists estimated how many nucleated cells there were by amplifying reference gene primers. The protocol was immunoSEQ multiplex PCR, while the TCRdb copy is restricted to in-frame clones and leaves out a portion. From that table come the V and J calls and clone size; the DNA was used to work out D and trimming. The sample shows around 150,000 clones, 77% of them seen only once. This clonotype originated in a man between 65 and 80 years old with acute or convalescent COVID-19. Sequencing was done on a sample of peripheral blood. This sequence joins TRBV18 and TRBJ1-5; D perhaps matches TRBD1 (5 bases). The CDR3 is CASSPQGQSYQPQHF. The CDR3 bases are TGTGCCAGCTCACCACAGGGGCAGTCGTATCAGCCCCAGCATTTT.